The sequence of this T cell receptor beta chain was determined in a study of human T cells and chemical hapten exposure (dated by TCRdb to the early 2020s). For context, the study as a whole: For sensitization, 2% DPC in acetone was applied to a roughly 2 cm by roughly 2 cm area of upper inner arm skin. Peripheral blood TCR repertoire changes were tracked in vivo in alopecia patients during primary and secondary sensitization to the hapten diphenylcyclopropenone (DPC). Around 30 alopecia patients provided blood for TCR sequencing at one to four time points (pre-sensitization, 2, 6 and 24 weeks). Throughout the study period of about 25 weeks, patients also received therapeutic DPC doses to the scalp every week. Patch tests used Finn chambers with 0.01% DPC on the upper back, scored after 6 days by International Contact Dermatitis Research Group standards. Alopecia areata with under or over 50% scalp involvement, alopecia totalis and alopecia universalis were represented in the patient cohort, which was mostly female. Blood samples were taken from patients before sensitization (week 0) and then at 2, 6 and about 24 weeks after DPC sensitization. Libraries were pooled for sequencing, and per-sample TCR yields varied mainly because of small differences in library volumes within the pool. Broad study findings and their caveats: The number of TCRs above 1 in 1000 frequency did not change with DPC sensitization; there was no evidence of global repertoire structure alterations. Because every patient had alopecia, a presumed autoimmune disease, the patients' immune response might differ from that of healthy individuals. Patch test score correlated positively with the number of PT1 expanded TCRs, reaching significance at thresholds 8, 16 and 32 but not at 4. Repeated subsampling changed both the strength of the expansion versus patch-test correlation and the threshold at which the correlation became significant. Expanded TCRs formed significantly more large CDR3 similarity clusters than pre-sensitization or healthy control sets, consistent with antigen-driven responses.

This clonotype showed up many times. The target of this receptor is not known. The record has no base qualities; no much larger clone is one base away. Per the publication, the time point label means: pre-sensitization, week 0. The intended sense of this specimen's treatment or condition label: therapeutic diphenylcyclopropenone sensitization with weekly scalp DPC. At each patch-test visit, blood was drawn before the patch test was applied. Patients were eligible if aged 18 to 70, diagnosed with alopecia and judged suitable for DPC therapy, and pregnant patients were excluded. Total RNA was extracted from unfractionated whole blood that had been collected in Tempus Blood RNA tubes. CDR1 and CDR2 were assigned from the germline V gene as SQVTM and ANQGSEA. Reading from cysteine to phenylalanine, the CDR3 counts 12 amino acids. The kept DNA is CDR3 alone, 36 bases in frame from the first base. V sheds 3 bases and J sheds 4 bases, leaving 7 bases between their ends.

The library was built by means of RACE. Sequencing instrument: NextSeq 500. During library preparation, unique molecular identifiers were attached to individual cDNA molecules so that TCRs could be counted in a quantitative, reproducible way. Each blood RNA sample was used to sequence both TCR alpha and TCR beta chains. The paper's processing steps were these. A median of around 96,000 TCRs per sample was observed, with a range of about 20,000 to 700,000. V, J and CDR3 annotation of the TCR reads was performed with the Decombinator software suite. For the PS versus PT1 abundance plots, all samples were subsampled to the same number of TCRs (28,000). TCRs were defined as expanded if absent before sensitization and observed at least eight times at the 2-week time point. TCRdb's own reprocessing of the public reads used fastp at Q25 and MiXCR and kept productive beta chains. Records with the same CDR3 protein are collapsed into one entry carrying the most frequent genes and DNA. The V and J calls, along with clone size, are taken from TCRdb and not from the paper's own processing. Within this sample are roughly 88,000 distinct CDR3 sequences, with nearly 10% of them counted one time only. Roughly 4% of the sample is in the top ten clones.

The sample consisted of whole blood, taken in connection with sensitization to the hapten diphenylcyclopropenone (DPC). The rearranged chain carries TRBV29-1 and TRBJ2-1, with no confidently assigned D gene. This TCR was recovered from a woman in her thirties or forties with alopecia areata. Some clones in this sample may be carry-over from other donors' samples. The CDR3 corresponds to CSVELRYNEQFF. The DNA is TGCAGCGTTGAGTTGCGGTACAATGAGCAGTTCTTC.